This entry features one T cell receptor (beta chain) sequence. V was clipped by 6 bases and J by 7 bases, with 10 bases between them. The CDR3 totals 12 residues. Germline CDR1 and CDR2: SEHNR and FQNEAQ (reference sequence). The data were taken from a study of CD8 T cells in Susac syndrome. Bulk CD8+ and CD4+ cells came from magnetic negative isolation; CD8+ TEMRA by FACS. A quantity of roughly 0.5 to 1 ug RNA underwent reverse transcription using random hexamers. TCRdb redid the calling of the immunoSEQ multiplex PCR reads with MiXCR, one entry per CDR3 protein. In the table there are 200,000 to 300,000 distinct CDR3 sequences, 96% of which are singletons.

The clonotype originates from a human donor with Susac syndrome. Sequencing input: CD4+ T cells from PBMCs. The genes are TRBV7-9 and TRBJ2-1; the D call may be TRBD1 or TRBD2 (6 bases each). The DNA for the CDR3 is TGTGCCAGCAGTAAAGGGGGGAATGAGCAGTTCTTC. It is translated as CASSKGGNEQFF.